This T cell receptor (beta chain) comes out of a study of cytomegalovirus exposure and HLA in healthy donors (dated by TCRdb to the late 2010s). In terms of the full investigation: An earlier analysis of several hundred of the donors reported about 300 Gb of sequence data and 90 million to 120 million unique TCR beta sequences obtained from some 170 million T cells. A later analysis re-analyzed previously published TCR beta repertoires from approximately 670 donors and added high-resolution HLA genotyping to study TCR occurrence patterns. To predict cytomegalovirus infection status, the study brought together high-throughput TCR immunosequencing, statistical association of individual TCRs with disease status, and machine learning. In a later genetic analysis, genome-wide SNP genotypes for 398 of the 666 donors were used, and that subset was treated as a discovery cohort. Both class I and class II loci were covered by HLA typing, at four-digit resolution. The study was designed to test whether signatures of past pathogen exposure could be identified by cataloging public T cell receptors. The study used immunosequencing to profile the T cell repertoires of around 600 subjects and linked those repertoires to cytomegalovirus serostatus. Donor age, sex, ethnicity and CMV serostatus were compiled together with the repertoire data. All discovery cohort repertoires had been generated on a single sequencing platform. Across about 370 genotyped donors of the cohort, an average of roughly 250,000 unique TCR beta nucleotide sequences per donor were sequenced, and approximately 17% of those sequences were non-productive. The number of typed donors differed by locus: 629-630 for A, B, C, DRB1 and DQB1; 522 for DQA1; approximately 600 for DPA1; and some 430 for DPB1. Roughly five DR-DQ haplotypes were handled as single units for association and clustering because linkage in the cohort was strong. To decide whether each TCR beta V gene segment behaved as functional or pseudogenic, an earlier analysis of 587 of the donors relied on high-throughput TCR beta sequencing. Of the roughly 400 genotyped donors, about 80% fell in the genetic ancestry cluster associated with self-reported Caucasian donors. An early release covering some 640 HLA-typed donors comprised around 300 gigabases of sequencing data and tens of millions of unique TCR sequences. Besides the first cohort of approximately 670 subjects, a separate validation cohort made up of about 120 different subjects was used. The later analysis used no new phenotypic data to find candidate immune exposures, relying instead on TCR beta sequences and their occurrence across donors.

On this clone: The specificity of this receptor is unknown. Base qualities were left out, and no much larger clone turns up one base away.

Inclusive of the bounding cysteine and phenylalanine, the CDR3 is 16 residues long. Only the CDR3 portion is preserved as DNA: 48 bases, with reading frame beginning at the first base. CDR1 and CDR2 are read off the germline V gene as KGHSH and LQKENI. Trimming leaves V shorter by 0 bases and J shorter by 7 bases, with the junction holding 9 bases beyond the gene matches. Broad study findings and their caveats: Most TCR sequences were seen in very few donors, while some public TCRs were found in many individuals. A few of the identified cytomegalovirus-associated TCR beta chains were confirmed in vitro to be specific for cytomegalovirus antigens. Because the 87-base-pair reads could not distinguish some IMGT-functional V segments, including TRBV6-2 and TRBV6-3, those segments were excluded. A later analysis associated 17,000 or so TCR beta sequences with specific HLA alleles at a false discovery rate of 0.05. The classifier was reported to diagnose cytomegalovirus status with high specificity and sensitivity in both the original and validation cohorts. In a later analysis, the rate of TCR association differed among HLA loci, with DRB1 alleles having the most associated TCRs and HLA-C alleles having the fewest. Presence/absence analyses assumed roughly uniform sequencing depth across donors, an assumption that may not hold. In a later genetic analysis, fewer N-insertions in productive TCRs were reported among donors in an Asian-associated ancestry cluster than the approximately 670-donor mean. An earlier analysis of roughly 570 of the donors showed that most TCR beta V segments appeared in productive rearrangements either about 90% or about 30% of the time, which broadly matched IMGT annotations. It was suggested by the authors that the approach could potentially be generalized to other disease states and immunological phenotypes. The sequencing pipeline was judged likely to have produced a cluster of highly shared sequence variants as a technical artifact. In a later analysis, most CMV-associated TCR beta chains were found to appear HLA-restricted, with HLA associations seemingly driven largely by CMV exposure. The cohort was sequenced for TCR beta chains only, and without alpha or paired-chain data the features that could be detected were limited. In a later analysis, HLA-associated TCR beta chains were found to be more clonally expanded and to have lower generation probabilities than equally common non-associated chains. The study gave a list of about 160 TCR beta chains associated with cytomegalovirus. A further reported finding was that TCR beta sequences accurately predicted the HLA-A and HLA-B alleles for most subjects in the first cohort. The earlier analysis of almost 600 of the donors excluded 15 to 20 rarely observed V segments, including chromosome 9 orphons, because counts were too low. In a later genetic analysis, a missense DCLRE1C variant was associated with V-gene and J-gene trimming of TCR beta chains, and the association was replicated in an independent cohort. Because HLA typing was missing for some donors at each locus, association tests included only the typed subset. CMV serostatus was the only immune exposure information available for the cohort. According to a later analysis, parvovirus B19, influenza, CMV and Epstein-Barr virus appeared linked to several top co-occurrence clusters. Linkage disequilibrium might explain the correlated functional status among segregating V segments, but an unknown experimental factor could not be excluded. When HLA alleles, especially DR and DQ, strongly co-occurred, TCR associations were difficult to assign to individual alleles.

The cohort comprised several hundred healthy bone marrow donors. All cohort members were sampled while nominally healthy, although unrecorded immune exposures were likely present. The donor tested CMV seronegative, placing the donor among the 350 to 400 seronegative members of the cohort. A peripheral blood sample was provided by each donor, and peripheral blood mononuclear cells were used for TCR beta sequencing. The Qiagen DNeasy Blood Extraction Kit was used to extract genomic DNA from the blood cell samples. The method was the immunoSEQ multiplex PCR assay. For the multiplex PCR, a mixture combining 60 forward primers for TCR Vbeta segments and 13 reverse primers for TCR Jbeta segments was used. A multiplex PCR assay on genomic DNA amplified the CDR3 region of rearranged TCR beta genes. The amplified TCR beta libraries were sequenced on the Illumina HiSeq System as 87-base-pair reads. On the study's bioinformatics: Across the 700 or so repertoires, a later analysis counted tens of millions of unique TCR beta chains, approximately 12 million of which were shared by at least two donors. A nearest-neighbor algorithm error-corrected the raw reads and collapsed the reads into unique sequences, merging closely related sequences to remove PCR and sequencing errors. CDR3 sequences were aligned to IMGT reference sequences to assign V, D and J gene segments. For a sequence to be retained, a match of at least six nucleotides to both a V gene segment and a J gene segment was required. Rearrangements were called productive when the CDR3 lacked stop codons and stayed in frame with V and J; all others were non-productive. Following IMGT convention, CDR3 was defined as the stretch from the second conserved V-encoded cysteine to the conserved J-encoded phenylalanine. Sequences without an unambiguous match to a single V gene segment were excluded from the earlier analysis of about 640 of the donors. In an earlier analysis of some 590 of the donors, V segments were called functional above 56.7% productive rearrangements and were called segregating when the between-donor standard deviation exceeded 5%. To diagnose cytomegalovirus status from the catalog of TCR beta chain sequences, a statistical classification framework was built. V and J gene assignment, in a later analysis, came from comparing TCR nucleotide sequences with IMGT/GENE-DB human TR gene sequences. A later analysis assigned CDR3 sequences and most-parsimonious VDJ recombination scenarios with the TCRdist pipeline. In a later analysis, every TCR beta chain was defined by the combination of its CDR3 amino acid sequence and its V-gene family, and reads without a unique V-gene family were dropped. In a later analysis, 500 to 650 highly shared, low-generation-probability nucleotide sequences were removed to address suspected cross-contamination and a sequencing artifact. In a later analysis, a clonal expansion index for each public chain was calculated from normalized within-repertoire ranks of inferred template counts. A later analysis computed generation probabilities with a VDJ recombination model fitted to out-of-frame rearrangements, and checked the results against IGoR. In a later analysis, hypergeometric tests were used to score TCR-TCR, TCR-HLA and TCR-CMV co-occurrence, with a repertoire-size bias correction applied to TCR pairs. In a later analysis, false discovery rates were estimated by permuting HLA or CMV assignments 20 times. A later analysis grouped co-occurring TCRs with DBSCAN, adding TCRdist sequence similarity when clustering within HLA-allele-positive subsets. Repertoires with fewer than 30,000 or more than 120,000 public chains were left out of co-occurrence clustering, as were roughly five repertoires with anomalous nucleotide sharing. TCRdb took this table from immuneACCESS and kept in-frame rearrangements with V and J called. Such tables lack part of the clones; where checked against another copy, unresolved V genes explain under half of the gap, and the rest is unexplained. V, J and clone size were drawn from that table, and D and trimming were deduced from the DNA. The sample table contains about 200,000 clones; only one count was recorded for 70% to 90% of them. The ten top clones hold roughly 0.34% of the sample.

The TCR originated in a woman in her twenties or thirties in good health and CMV-seronegative. The V and J segments used are TRBV18 and TRBJ2-5; the central 9 bases match TRBD2. What was sequenced was PBMCs. At the DNA level, the sequence is TGTGCCAGCTCACCACCGGGCGGGGGGGCCCAGGTGACCCAGTACTTC. It is translated as CASSPPGGGAQVTQYF.